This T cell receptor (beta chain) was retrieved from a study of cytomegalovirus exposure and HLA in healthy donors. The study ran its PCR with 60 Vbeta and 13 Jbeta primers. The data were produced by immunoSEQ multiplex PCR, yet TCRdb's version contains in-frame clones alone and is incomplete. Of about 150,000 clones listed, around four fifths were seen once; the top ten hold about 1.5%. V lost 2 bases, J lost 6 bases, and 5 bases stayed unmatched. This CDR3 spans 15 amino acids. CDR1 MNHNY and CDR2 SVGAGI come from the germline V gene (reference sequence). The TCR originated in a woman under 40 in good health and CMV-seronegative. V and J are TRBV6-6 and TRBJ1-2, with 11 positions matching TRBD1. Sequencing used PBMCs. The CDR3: CASSYAGTGGNGYTF. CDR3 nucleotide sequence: TGTGCCAGCAGTTACGCGGGGACAGGGGGGAATGGCTACACCTTC.